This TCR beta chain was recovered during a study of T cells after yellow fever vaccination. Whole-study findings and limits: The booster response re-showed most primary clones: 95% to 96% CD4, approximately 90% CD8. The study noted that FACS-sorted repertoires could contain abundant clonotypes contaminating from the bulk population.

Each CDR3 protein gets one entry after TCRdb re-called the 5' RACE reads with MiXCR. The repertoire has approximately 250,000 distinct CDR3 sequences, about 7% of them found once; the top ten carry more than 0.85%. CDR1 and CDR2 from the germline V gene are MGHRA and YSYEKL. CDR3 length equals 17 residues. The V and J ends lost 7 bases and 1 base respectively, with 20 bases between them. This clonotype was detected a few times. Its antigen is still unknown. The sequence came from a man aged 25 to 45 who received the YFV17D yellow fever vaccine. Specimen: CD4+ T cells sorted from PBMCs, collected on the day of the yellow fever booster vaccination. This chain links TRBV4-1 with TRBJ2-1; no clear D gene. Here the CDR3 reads CASTSNANLLSYNEQFF. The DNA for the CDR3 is TGCGCCAGCACTTCCAACGCTAACCTATTATCCTACAATGAGCAGTTCTTC.